This T cell receptor (beta chain) came from a study of shared clonotypes between healthy human individuals. Looking at the study overall: Ranging from 18 to 49 in age, donors were a couple of women and three men.

For this clone: Its matching antigen is unknown.

The assay was immunoSEQ multiplex PCR, and TCRdb's table has in-frame clones only and misses some. The sample has about 2.3 million clones; just under 95% are singletons. The CDR3 is 15 amino acids. Germline V gives CDR1 MDHEN, CDR2 SYDVKM. With V trimmed by 5 bases and J by 4 bases, 9 bases remained unmatched. All donors were healthy HIV-negative adults lacking recent acute infections or vaccinations. Study observations and caveats: Only blood was sampled, and tissue TCR repertoires likely differ from blood ones. Rarefaction indicated that sorted-subset sequencing remained incomplete although depth was large.

The sequence was collected from a man aged 18-30 years in good health. Some clones in this sample may be carry-over from other donors' samples. The material sequenced was naive CD4+ T cells from PBMCs. Subset here: CD45RA+ positively selected. The chain joins TRBV28 to TRBJ1-1, with TRBD1 matching 8 bases. The CDR3 sequence: CASSPRTGRTTEAFF. Here the CDR3 DNA reads TGTGCCAGCAGTCCTAGGACAGGGAGGACCACTGAAGCTTTCTTT. The variable domain in full, completed from reference TRBV28 and TRBJ1-1, reads DVKVTQSSRYLVKRTGEKVFLECVQDMDHENMFWYRQDPGLGLRLIYFSYDVKMKEKGDIPEGYSVSREKKERFSLILESASTNQTSMYLCASSPRTGRTTEAFFGQGTRLTVV.